This T cell receptor (beta chain) originates from a study of T cell changes during pregnancy in multiple sclerosis. Germline values: CDR1 SGHDN, CDR2 FVKESK. V dropped 1 base and J dropped 4; count of bases not matched to a gene: 6. The CDR3 contains 15 residues. Libraries were prepared by immunoSEQ multiplex PCR; TCRdb keeps only in-frame clonotypes and omits some of them. Here the sample spans tens of thousands of clones, 85% to 95% being singletons. Specimen: peripheral blood. The genes are TRBV14 and TRBJ2-5, with 7 positions matching TRBD2. The sequence was obtained from a female donor with multiple sclerosis, enrolled in a pregnancy study. The CDR3 here is CASSQGSGGVETQYF. The CDR3, as DNA: TGTGCCAGCAGCCAAGGGTCGGGAGGAGTAGAGACCCAGTACTTC.